This TCR beta chain is drawn from a study of Graves' ophthalmopathy and Graves' hyperthyroidism. Study results and caveats: Between ophthalmopathy and stable hyperthyroidism, a 13-signature model drew a separation with around 90% sensitivity and just under 83% specificity. At roughly 67% sensitivity and 72.22% specificity, the model predicted progression of the ophthalmopathy.

RNA served as the template for amplifying TCR beta CDR3 regions. The first-round RT-PCR employed HTBI primers together with the Qiagen OneStep RT-PCR kit. A multiplex PCR was then performed as the second round. TCRdb re-derived calls from the multiplex PCR reads in MiXCR, one entry per CDR3 protein. This sample has roughly 400,000 distinct CDR3 sequences, with about 18% found just once. V dropped 5 bases and J dropped 1 base, with 11 bases sitting between them. The CDR3 contains 13 residues. Germline V gene data show CDR1 as GTSNPN and CDR2 as SVGIG (reference sequence). A word on this clonotype: Antigen unknown.

The V and J genes are TRBV30 and TRBJ1-1, with D possibly TRBD1 on 5 matching bases. The clonotype comes from a woman aged 18-30 years with Graves' ophthalmopathy. The sequenced sample was peripheral blood. CDR3 in DNA: TGTGCCTGGGGTGCGGGGGGGAACACTGAAGCTTTCTTT. Translation gives CAWGAGGNTEAFF.